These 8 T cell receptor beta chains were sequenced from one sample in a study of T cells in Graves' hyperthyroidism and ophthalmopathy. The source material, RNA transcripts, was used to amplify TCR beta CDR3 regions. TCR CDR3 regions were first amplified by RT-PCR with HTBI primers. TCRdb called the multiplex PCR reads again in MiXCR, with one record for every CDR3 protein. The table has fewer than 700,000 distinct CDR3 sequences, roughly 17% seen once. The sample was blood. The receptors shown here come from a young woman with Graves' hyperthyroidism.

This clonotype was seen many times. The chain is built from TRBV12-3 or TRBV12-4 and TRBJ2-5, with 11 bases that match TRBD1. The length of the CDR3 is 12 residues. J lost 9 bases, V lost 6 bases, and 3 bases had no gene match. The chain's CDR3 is CASSGDRGSQYF. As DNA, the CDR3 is TGTGCCAGCAGCGGGGACAGGGGGTCCCAGTACTTC.

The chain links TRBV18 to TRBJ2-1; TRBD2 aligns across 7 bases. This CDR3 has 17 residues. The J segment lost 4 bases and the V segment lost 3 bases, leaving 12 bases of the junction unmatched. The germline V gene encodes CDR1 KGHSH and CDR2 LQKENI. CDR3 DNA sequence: TGTGCCAGCTCACCCCCTTCTAGACTAGCTGGGTACAATGAGCAGTTCTTC. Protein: CASSPPSRLAGYNEQFF.

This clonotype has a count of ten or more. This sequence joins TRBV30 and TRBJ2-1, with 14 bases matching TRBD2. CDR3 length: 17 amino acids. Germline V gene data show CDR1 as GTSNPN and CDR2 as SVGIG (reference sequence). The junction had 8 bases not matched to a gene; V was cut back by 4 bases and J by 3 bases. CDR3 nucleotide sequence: TGTGCCTGGAAGGGGACTAGCGGGAGCGAATTCTACAATGAGCAGTTCTTC. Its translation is CAWKGTSGSEFYNEQFF.

The CDR3 reads CASSETGTSGSYEQYF. The CDR3 coding sequence is TGTGCCAGTAGTGAGACCGGGACTAGCGGGAGCTACGAGCAGTACTTC. The chain recombines TRBV19 with TRBJ2-7, with TRBD2 matching 14 bases. Germline V gives CDR1 LNHDA, CDR2 SQIVND (reference sequence). The trim removed 5 bases at V and 3 bases at J, leaving 6 bases unmatched. This CDR3 comprises 16 residues.

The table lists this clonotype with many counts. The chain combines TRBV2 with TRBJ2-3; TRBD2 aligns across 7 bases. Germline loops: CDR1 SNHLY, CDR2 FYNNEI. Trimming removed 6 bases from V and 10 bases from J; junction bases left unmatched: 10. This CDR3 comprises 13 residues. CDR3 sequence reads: CASSPPTSYAQYF. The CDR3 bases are TGTGCCAGCAGCCCTCCGACTAGCTATGCGCAGTATTTT. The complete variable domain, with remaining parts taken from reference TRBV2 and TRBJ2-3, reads EPEVTQTPSHQVTQMGQEVILRCVPISNHLYFYWYRQILGQKVEFLVSFYNNEISEKSEIFDDQFSVERPDGSNFTLKIRSTKLEDSAMYFCASSPPTSYAQYFGPGTRLTVL.

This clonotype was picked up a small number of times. CDR3 in DNA: TGTGCCAGCAGCTTAGGCGGGGACCTCTACGAGCAGTACTTC. Translating it yields CASSLGGDLYEQYF. The chain links TRBV11-3 to TRBJ2-7, with D perhaps matching TRBD2 (6 bases). The CDR3 runs to 14 residues. From germline, CDR1 is SGHNT and CDR2 YENEEA. V gave up 1 base and J gave up 3 bases, with 10 bases separating them.

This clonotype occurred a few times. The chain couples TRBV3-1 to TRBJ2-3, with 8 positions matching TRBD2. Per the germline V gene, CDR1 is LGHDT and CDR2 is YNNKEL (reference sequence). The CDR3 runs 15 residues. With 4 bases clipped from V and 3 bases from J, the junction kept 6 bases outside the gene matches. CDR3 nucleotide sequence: TGTGCCAGCAGCCGCTTACTAGCGGCTACAGATACGCAGTATTTT. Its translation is CASSRLLAATDTQYF.

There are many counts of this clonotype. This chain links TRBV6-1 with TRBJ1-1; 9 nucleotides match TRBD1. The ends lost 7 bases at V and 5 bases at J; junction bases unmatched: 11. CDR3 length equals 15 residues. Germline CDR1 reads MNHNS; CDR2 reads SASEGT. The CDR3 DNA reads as TGTGCCAGCATCACGGGACAGGGAGGAAGAACTGAAGCTTTCTTT. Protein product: CASITGQGGRTEAFF.